This TCR beta chain stems from a study of T-cell reconstitution after alpha-beta-depleted transplantation in children. Preparation of the TCRbeta library used unique molecular identifiers. TCRdb re-derived calls from the PCR reads in MiXCR, one entry per CDR3 protein. Altogether over 150,000 distinct CDR3 sequences are present, approximately 14% being singletons, with the ten largest covering over 10%. Per the germline V gene, CDR1 is SGHAT and CDR2 is FQNNGV. Trimming took off 2 bases at V and 0 bases at J, with 11 bases between the two ends. This CDR3 comprises 17 residues. J is TRBJ2-6 and V is TRBV11-2; tentative D call: TRBD2 (5 bases). This TCR was sampled from a human donor who donated a stem cell graft to a child with acute lymphoblastic leukemia. The sample consisted of PBMCs from the stem cell graft donor, taken from the stem cell graft. The CDR3 is CASSLSGNPSGANVLTF. CDR3 DNA: TGTGCCAGCAGCTTATCGGGGAACCCCTCTGGGGCCAACGTCCTGACTTTC. Together with reference TRBV11-2 and TRBJ2-6, the CDR3 gives the full variable domain: EAGVAQSPRYKIIEKRQSVAFWCNPISGHATLYWYQQILGQGPKLLIQFQNNGVVDDSQLPKDRFSAERLKGVDSTLKIQPAKLEDSAVYLCASSLSGNPSGANVLTFGAGSRLTVL.